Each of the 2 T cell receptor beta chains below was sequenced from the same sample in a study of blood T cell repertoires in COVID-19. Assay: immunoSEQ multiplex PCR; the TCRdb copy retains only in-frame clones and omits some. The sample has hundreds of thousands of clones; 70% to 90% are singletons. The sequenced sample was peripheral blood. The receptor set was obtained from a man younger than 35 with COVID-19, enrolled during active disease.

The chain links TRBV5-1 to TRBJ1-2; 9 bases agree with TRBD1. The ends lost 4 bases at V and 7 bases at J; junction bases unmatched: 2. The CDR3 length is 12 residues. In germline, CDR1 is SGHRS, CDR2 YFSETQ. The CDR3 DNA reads TGCGCCAGCAGCCCGGACAGGGGTGGCTACACCTTC. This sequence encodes CASSPDRGGYTF.

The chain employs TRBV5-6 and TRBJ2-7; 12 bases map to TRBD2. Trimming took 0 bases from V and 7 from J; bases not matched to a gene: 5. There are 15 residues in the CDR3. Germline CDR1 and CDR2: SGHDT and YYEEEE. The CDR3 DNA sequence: TGTGCCAGCAGCTTGGTGACTAGCGGGAGTGGAGAGCAGTACTTC. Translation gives CASSLVTSGSGEQYF. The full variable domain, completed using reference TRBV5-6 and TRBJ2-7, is DAGVTQSPTHLIKTRGQQVTLRCSPKSGHDTVSWYQQALGQGPQFIFQYYEEEERQRGNFPDRFSGHQFPNYSSELNVNALLLGDSALYLCASSLVTSGSGEQYFGPGTRLTVT.